These 30 T cell receptor beta chains came from one sample sequenced in a study of blood T cell repertoires in COVID-19 (dated by TCRdb to 2018 to 2020). Library prep was done by the immunoSEQ multiplex PCR assay. What TCRdb holds here is the immuneACCESS table cut down to in-frame rearrangements. Part of the clones is not present; checked against another copy, under half of the missing clones reflect an unresolved V gene, and the others are unexplained. The sample includes around 470,000 clones, with about nine tenths observed a single time. 0.6% of the sample is taken by the ten largest. Specimen: PBMCs or T cells enriched from blood (not recorded which). These receptors came from a man between 18 and 35 years old who had recovered from COVID-19.

The chain has TRBV5-8 and TRBJ2-1; D gene ambiguous. The V and J ends lost 2 bases and 10 bases respectively, with 16 bases between them. The germline V gene has CDR1 SGHTS and CDR2 YDEGEE. The CDR3 runs to 14 residues. The CDR3 protein is CASSFGPTSLEQFF. CDR3 nucleotides: TGTGCCAGCAGCTTTGGGCCCACGAGCCTGGAGCAGTTCTTC.

The chain links TRBV24-1 to TRBJ1-1, with D tentatively TRBD1 (6 bases). The length of the CDR3 is 13 residues. CDR1 is KGHDR, CDR2 SFDVKD, per germline. Trimming removed 3 bases from V and 7 bases from J, with 11 bases in between. Here the CDR3 reads CATSDPDRYEAFF. The CDR3 coding sequence is TGTGCCACCAGTGATCCTGACAGGTATGAAGCTTTCTTT.

This chain joins TRBV28 and TRBJ1-2, with D perhaps matching TRBD1 (6 bases). Per the germline V gene, CDR1 is MDHEN and CDR2 is SYDVKM. The CDR3 runs 17 residues. The V end was cut by 2 bases, the J end by 5 bases, with 21 bases between. CDR3: CASSLRGALIPKYGYTF. The CDR3, as DNA: TGTGCCAGCAGTTTACGGGGGGCGTTGATCCCGAAGTATGGCTACACCTTC.

This clone was found once. V and J are TRBV5-1 and TRBJ1-1, with D perhaps TRBD1 (5 bases). The CDR3 consists of 16 residues. In germline, CDR1 is SGHRS, CDR2 YFSETQ. The V end was cut by 4 bases, the J end by 3 bases, with 19 bases between. CDR3 sequence (DNA): TGCGCCAGCAGCCCTTGGAACGGGGGACGGGACACTGAAGCTTTCTTT. Translated, it gives CASSPWNGGRDTEAFF.

This chain connects TRBV12-3 or TRBV12-4 to TRBJ1-6; D call uncertain. V was cut by 5 bases and J by 4 bases, with 6 bases left in between. The CDR3 has 13 residues. For the CDR3, the DNA is TGTGCCAGCAGTACCGAGTATAATTCACCCCTCCACTTT. It specifies CASSTEYNSPLHF.

The chain employs TRBV7-9 and TRBJ2-5; tentatively, D is TRBD1 (5 bases). Per the germline V gene, CDR1 is SEHNR and CDR2 is FQNEAQ (reference sequence). This CDR3 has 14 amino acids. Trimming left V 0 bases short and J 4 bases short, with 9 bases between. The CDR3 nucleotides read TGTGCCAGCAGCTTAGCAGGGGTGAGAGAGACCCAGTACTTC. Its protein is CASSLAGVRETQYF.

This chain uses TRBV5-4 with TRBJ2-1; D is possibly TRBD2 (6 bases). Germline lookup yields CDR1 SGHNT and CDR2 YYREEE (reference sequence). Trimming took off 0 bases at V and 15 bases at J, with 13 bases between the two ends. The CDR3 spans 12 residues. In DNA, the CDR3 is TGTGCCAGCAGCTTGGCCGGGAGTCGCCTGTTCTTC. It encodes CASSLAGSRLFF.

The V call is TRBV2, the J call TRBJ1-5; unclear D gene. The CDR3 totals 14 residues. Germline V gives CDR1 SNHLY, CDR2 FYNNEI. V lost 5 bases, J lost 0 bases, and 8 bases lay in between. DNA of the CDR3: TGTGCCAGCAGTATACAAAATAGCAATCAGCCCCAGCATTTT. Translated, it gives CASSIQNSNQPQHF. The entire variable domain, with the rest obtained from reference TRBV2 and TRBJ1-5, is as follows: EPEVTQTPSHQVTQMGQEVILRCVPISNHLYFYWYRQILGQKVEFLVSFYNNEISEKSEIFDDQFSVERPDGSNFTLKIRSTKLEDSAMYFCASSIQNSNQPQHFGDGTRLSIL.

The rearrangement links TRBV27 to TRBJ1-5; unclear D gene. Trimming left V 6 bases short and J 3 bases short, with 9 bases between. The CDR3 sequence is 13 residues long. Germline CDR1 and CDR2: MNHEY and SMNVEV (reference sequence). The CDR3 nucleotides read TGTGCCAGCAGGGTCCAGGACAATCAGCCCCAGCATTTT. Residues: CASRVQDNQPQHF.

The chain joins TRBV5-1 to TRBJ2-7; weak D call: TRBD2 (5 bases). The CDR3 totals 15 residues. V lost 4 bases and J lost 7, with 21 bases in between. Germline CDR1 SGHRS, CDR2 YFSETQ. In DNA, the CDR3 is TGCGCCAGCAGCCCAGGACTTGAAGGCTCGCCGGAGCAGTACTTC. Translating it yields CASSPGLEGSPEQYF.

The V gene is TRBV5-4, the J gene TRBJ1-6; no definite D call. CDR3 length: 15 residues. Germline-derived CDR1 and CDR2 are SGHNT and YYREEE (reference sequence). Trimming removed 1 base at V and 6 bases at J, with 11 bases between. CDR3 residues: CASSLLAGINSPLHF. DNA of the CDR3: TGTGCCAGCAGCTTGTTGGCCGGGATTAATTCACCCCTCCACTTT. Variable domain in full (rest from reference TRBV5-4 and TRBJ1-6): ETGVTQSPTHLIKTRGQQVTLRCSSQSGHNTVSWYQQALGQGPQFIFQYYREEENGRGNFPPRFSGLQFPNYSSELNVNALELDDSALYLCASSLLAGINSPLHFGNGTRLTVT.

This chain uses TRBV28 with TRBJ2-1; D is perhaps TRBD1 (6 bases). Trimming left V 10 bases short and J 3 bases short, with 16 bases between. Per germline, CDR1 MDHEN and CDR2 SYDVKM. This CDR3 comprises 14 residues. The CDR3 sequence is CATKTGTHYNEQFF. In nucleotides, the CDR3 is TGTGCCACCAAGACCGGGACACACTACAATGAGCAGTTCTTC. The whole variable domain, remainder taken from reference TRBV28 and TRBJ2-1, is DVKVTQSSRYLVKRTGEKVFLECVQDMDHENMFWYRQDPGLGLRLIYFSYDVKMKEKGDIPEGYSVSREKKERFSLILESASTNQTSMYLCATKTGTHYNEQFFGPGTRLTVL.

V gene TRBV3-1 (or the pseudogene TRBV3-2) combines with J gene TRBJ2-7, with 7 bases aligning to TRBD2. The CDR3 runs to 14 residues. CDR1 is LGHDT, CDR2 YNNKEL, per germline (reference sequence). Trimming cost V 4 bases and J 3 bases; bases outside gene matches: 6. The CDR3 is CASSRAGEIYEQYF. The CDR3 DNA is TGTGCCAGCAGCCGGGCGGGAGAGATCTACGAGCAGTACTTC.

This chain connects TRBV28 to TRBJ1-3; 9 bases line up with TRBD1. This CDR3 spans 16 amino acids. Trimming took 2 bases from V and 1 from J; bases not matched to a gene: 3. Germline V gene lookup returns CDR1 MDHEN and CDR2 SYDVKM. The DNA for the CDR3 is TGTGCCAGCAGTTTAGCCGGGACAGGGTCTGGAAACACCATATATTTT. Its protein is CASSLAGTGSGNTIYF.

The chain links TRBV7-2 to TRBJ1-2; D uncertain. V was clipped by 0 bases and J by 2 bases, with 10 bases between them. The germline V gene has CDR1 SGHTA and CDR2 FQGNSA. The CDR3 runs 15 residues. The CDR3 sequence is CASSLARDLNYGYTF. The CDR3 DNA sequence: TGTGCCAGCAGCTTAGCCCGAGACTTGAACTATGGCTACACCTTC.

The chain employs TRBV4-1 and TRBJ2-1; no clear D gene. The germline V gene has CDR1 MGHRA and CDR2 YSYEKL. The CDR3 is 17 amino acids. V was cut by 0 bases and J by 0 bases, with 12 bases left in between. CDR3 in amino acids: CASSQDSSVSSYNEQFF. Here the CDR3 DNA reads TGCGCCAGCAGCCAAGATTCAAGCGTGAGCTCCTACAATGAGCAGTTCTTC.

V usage is TRBV7-3 and J usage is TRBJ2-3, with D perhaps matching TRBD2 (5 bases). The germline V gene has CDR1 SGHTA and CDR2 FQGTGA. Trimming cost V 3 bases and J 8 bases, with 15 bases left between them. This CDR3 is built from 14 residues. The CDR3 DNA reads TGTGCCAGCAGCTTGAGCCCTTTGAGCGGTACGCAGTATTTT. Its protein product is CASSLSPLSGTQYF.

V is TRBV29-1 and J is TRBJ1-2; D is unresolved. This CDR3 is 13 amino acids long. Germline assignment: CDR1 SQVTM and CDR2 ANQGSEA. The V gene lost 4 bases and the J gene lost 4 bases, with 13 bases spanning the gap. The CDR3 here is CSVGSEITYGYTF. The CDR3 bases are TGCAGCGTTGGTTCCGAGATAACCTATGGCTACACCTTC.

The rearrangement uses TRBV7-2 and TRBJ2-6; 11 bases are shared with TRBD1. Germline lookup yields CDR1 SGHTA and CDR2 FQGNSA. This CDR3 is built from 18 residues. Trimming cost V 1 base and J 2 bases; bases outside gene matches: 4. The DNA of the CDR3 is TGTGCCAGCAGCTTAGTTGGGACAGGGGGGGCTGGGGCCAACGTCCTGACTTTC. It yields the protein CASSLVGTGGAGANVLTF.

The chain carries TRBV10-3 and TRBJ2-7, with a possible D match to TRBD1 (6 bases). The V gene's germline CDR1 is ENHRY and CDR2 SYGVKD. The germline V and J ends were trimmed by 8 bases and 6 bases, with 14 bases remaining between them. CDR3 length equals 12 residues. The CDR3 spells CAIRQGLGEQYF. CDR3 in DNA: TGTGCCATCCGGCAGGGGCTTGGCGAGCAGTACTTC.

This clone was seen just once. The chain uses TRBV5-4 and TRBJ2-5; TRBD2 agrees at 12 bases. Trimming removed 4 bases from V and 5 bases from J; junction bases left unmatched: 12. Germline CDR1 SGHNT, CDR2 YYREEE (reference sequence). This CDR3 region has 17 residues. CDR3 region: CASSPGLAGGPGETQYF. CDR3 DNA: TGTGCCAGCAGCCCCGGGCTAGCGGGAGGGCCCGGGGAGACCCAGTACTTC.

This clone appeared a single time. This chain uses TRBV2 with TRBJ2-6; 8 positions agree with TRBD1. Germline V gene lookup returns CDR1 SNHLY and CDR2 FYNNEI. The junction had 13 bases not matched to a gene; V was cut back by 6 bases and J by 0 bases. The CDR3 loop spans 19 amino acids. The CDR3 nucleotides read TGTGCCAGCAGCCGCGCACGACAGGGGTTGAACTCTGGGGCCAACGTCCTGACTTTC. Amino acid sequence: CASSRARQGLNSGANVLTF.

The chain carries TRBV29-1 and TRBJ2-7; TRBD2 matches at 12 bases. Trimming cost V 7 bases and J 7 bases; bases outside gene matches: 8. Germline lookup yields CDR1 SQVTM and CDR2 ANQGSEA. This CDR3 is 13 amino acids long. The CDR3 loop is CSGYPGLAGEQYF. CDR3 DNA: TGCAGCGGTTACCCGGGACTAGCGGGTGAGCAGTACTTC.

Details on this clone: This CDR3 is also generated by other DNA sequences in the sample. The genes are TRBV6-5 and TRBJ1-6; D ambiguous. CDR3 size: 14 residues. CDR1 MNHEY and CDR2 SVGAGI come from the germline V gene. V was trimmed by 2 bases and J by 7 bases, leaving 9 bases between them. CDR3 amino acids: CASSYDGVNSPLHF. The CDR3 coding sequence is TGTGCCAGCAGTTACGACGGGGTCAATTCACCCCTCCACTTT.

The CDR3 is CASSLALGETQYF. CDR3 nucleotide sequence: TGCGCCAGCAGCTTGGCGTTGGGCGAGACCCAGTACTTC. The chain combines TRBV5-1 with TRBJ2-5; D uncertain. The CDR3 covers 13 residues. CDR1 and CDR2 (germline): SGHRS, YFSETQ. V was pared by 0 bases and J by 5 bases, with 8 bases between.

The rearrangement joins TRBV6-1 to TRBJ2-1; 9 positions match TRBD1. Looked up from germline, CDR1 is MNHNS and CDR2 is SASEGT. The CDR3 has 15 residues. V was pared by 2 bases and J by 7 bases, with 6 bases of the junction left unmatched. CDR3 DNA sequence: TGTGCCAGCAGTGAACATGGACAGGGGAGGAATGAGCAGTTCTTC. The encoded protein is CASSEHGQGRNEQFF.

This clone was observed a few times. The chain links TRBV19 to TRBJ2-2, with a possible D match to TRBD1 (6 bases). V dropped 7 bases and J dropped 6 bases, with 9 bases sitting between them. This CDR3 contains 12 residues. CDR1 and CDR2 (germline): LNHDA, SQIVND (reference sequence). This CDR3 reads CASTRGAGELFF. In DNA form, the CDR3 reads TGTGCCAGTACCAGGGGCGCCGGGGAGCTGTTTTTT.

This clone was observed a single time. The V and J genes are TRBV6-5 and TRBJ2-2; perhaps TRBD1 as D (6 bases). The CDR3 is 13 residues long. Trimming took 10 bases from V and 3 from J, leaving 12 bases between them. Germline-derived CDR1 and CDR2 are MNHEY and SVGAGI. The CDR3 region has the DNA TGTGCCACAAAGAACAGGGACACCGGGGAGCTGTTTTTT. Its translation is CATKNRDTGELFF.

Here the CDR3 reads CASTAGQGFSPLHF. In nucleotides, the CDR3 is TGTGCCAGCACTGCCGGACAGGGCTTCTCACCCCTCCACTTT. The chain uses TRBV28 and TRBJ1-6; TRBD1 agrees at 8 bases. The CDR3 loop spans 14 amino acids. V lost 7 bases to trimming and J lost 10 bases; unmatched junction nucleotides: 9. Germline values: CDR1 MDHEN, CDR2 SYDVKM. Drawing the rest from reference TRBV28 and TRBJ1-6, the complete variable domain is DVKVTQSSRYLVKRTGEKVFLECVQDMDHENMFWYRQDPGLGLRLIYFSYDVKMKEKGDIPEGYSVSREKKERFSLILESASTNQTSMYLCASTAGQGFSPLHFGNGTRLTVT.

The chain recombines TRBV11-2 with TRBJ2-1, with a tentative D call TRBD2 (5 bases). Trimming pared 5 bases from V and 10 bases from J, leaving 15 bases between. Germline V lookup: CDR1 SGHAT, CDR2 FQNNGV. The CDR3 length is 13 residues. CDR3 in DNA: TGTGCCAGCAGCAGTACCGGGATAGGGGAGCAGTTCTTC. Translation: CASSSTGIGEQFF.